Sequencing of this TCR beta chain was carried out in a study of T-cell memory formation after mild COVID-19. The study, taken as a whole, reports: Pre-infection memory already had some responding clones, implying cross-reactive memory joined.

This clonotype occurred a few times. The antigen is undetermined. Using its own MiXCR run on the 5' RACE reads, TCRdb lists one record per CDR3 protein. The sample yields under 400,000 distinct CDR3 sequences, over 25% seen once. V dropped 7 bases and J dropped 3 bases, with 18 bases sitting between them. The CDR3 has 15 residues. J is TRBJ1-1 and V is TRBV12-3 or TRBV12-4; D is possibly TRBD1 (5 bases). The sequence came from an adult woman who had mild COVID-19 (a few samples of this study predate the infection). Cell type and time point are not known. Sequenced input: PBMCs or a T cell subset sorted from them (not recorded which). Here the CDR3 DNA reads TGTGCCAGCACTCCAGCTCAGGGAACCTACACTGAAGCTTTCTTT. This encodes CASTPAQGTYTEAFF.